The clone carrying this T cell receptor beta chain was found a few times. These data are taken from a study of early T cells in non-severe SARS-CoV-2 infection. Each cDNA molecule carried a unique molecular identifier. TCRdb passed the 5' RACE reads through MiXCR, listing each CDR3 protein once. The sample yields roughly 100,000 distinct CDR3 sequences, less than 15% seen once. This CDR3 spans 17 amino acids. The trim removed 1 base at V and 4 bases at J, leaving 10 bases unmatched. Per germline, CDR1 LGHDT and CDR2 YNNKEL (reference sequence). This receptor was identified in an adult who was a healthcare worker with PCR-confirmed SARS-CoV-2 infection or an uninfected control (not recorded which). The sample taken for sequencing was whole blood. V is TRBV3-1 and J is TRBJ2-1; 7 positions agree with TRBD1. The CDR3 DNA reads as TGTGCCAGCAGCCAAGGTCACCCCGCCAGGGGGTACAATGAGCAGTTCTTC. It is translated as CASSQGHPARGYNEQFF.